This TCR beta chain came from a study of beta chain features in type 1 diabetes. Whole-study context: Cells sorted and examined across all samples totaled almost 110 million. Study-level findings and limits: All four CD4+ subsets from Type 1 diabetes patients carried moderately but significantly shorter TCRB CDR3s. In type 1 diabetes patients, VDJ junctions had fewer insertions; deletions at these junctions were more frequent. TCRB repertoires of naive, central memory and Treg cells appeared more similar among patients than among healthy donors.

Germline-derived CDR1 and CDR2 are MDHEN and SYDVKM. V dropped 6 bases and J dropped 2 bases, with 9 bases sitting between them. The CDR3 sequence is 13 residues long. As regards this clone: No antigen is known for it. Within the sample, other DNA sequences also encode this same CDR3.

The sequenced template was cDNA made from the entire isolated RNA. TCRdb's copy holds only in-frame clones and misses some; the assay was immunoSEQ multiplex PCR. Of around 240,000 clones in the sample, roughly 17% were seen once. Cell sorting via CD45RO/CCR7/CD25/CD127/CD95/CD27 was performed to obtain CD4+ naive, central memory, regulatory and stem cell-like memory cells. The material sequenced was naive CD4+ T cells from blood. This clonotype was obtained from a young man with type 1 diabetes. The rearrangement links TRBV28 to TRBJ2-3, with no clear D. CDR3 sequence reads: CASSRGYTDTQYF. CDR3 nucleotides: TGTGCCAGCAGCCGAGGATACACAGATACGCAGTATTTT.